This T cell receptor beta chain was recovered during a study of blood T cell repertoires in COVID-19. Study-level information: The cDNA or gDNA used as material had been derived from T cells, B-cell-depleted T cells, or PBMCs.

Assay: immunoSEQ multiplex PCR; the TCRdb copy retains only in-frame clones and omits some. The sample has approximately 150,000 clones, around 90% seen once. V lost 4 bases to trimming and J lost 7 bases; unmatched junction nucleotides: 6. This CDR3 comprises 12 residues. The V gene's germline CDR1 is SQVTM and CDR2 ANQGSEA. The receptor was derived from a man younger than 35 with COVID-19, enrolled during active disease. Sequencing used peripheral blood. This chain joins TRBV29-1 and TRBJ1-2, with 7 bases aligning to TRBD1. The CDR3 protein is CSVVQGVGGYTF. DNA of the CDR3: TGCAGCGTTGTTCAGGGGGTCGGTGGCTACACCTTC.